The 29 T cell receptor beta chains reported below all come from one sample, sequenced in a study of tumor and adjacent non-tumor tissue in lung cancer. A modified ARM-PCR protocol with three rounds of nested PCR amplified TCRbeta. TCRdb called the multiplex PCR reads again in MiXCR, with one record for every CDR3 protein. Among fewer than 120,000 distinct CDR3 sequences listed, under 90% were seen once. No cell sorting was done before RNA was extracted from the tissue. The sequenced sample consisted of lung tumor tissue. The receptors stem from a man between 65 and 79 years old with non-small cell lung cancer.

On this clonotype itself: Mismatch with germline at one junction end may stem from a read error. This chain links TRBV11-3 with TRBJ2-3; D is uncertain. Germline V gene sequence: CDR1 SGHNT, CDR2 YENEEA. The CDR3 length is 14 residues. CDR3 coding DNA: TGTGCCAGCAGCTTCGGCTTTCACACAGATATGCAGTATTTT. Translating it yields CASSFGFHTDMQYF.

Remarks on this clonotype: The CDR3 does not close with the conserved phenylalanine or tryptophan, likely indicating a read error. The chain carries TRBV6-5 and TRBJ2-3, with D possibly TRBD2 on 5 matching bases. This CDR3 comprises 13 residues. Germline CDR1 is MNHEY and CDR2 is SVGAGI. The chain's CDR3 is CANSYSQGGTQYY. The CDR3 DNA sequence: TGTGCCAACAGTTACTCACAAGGAGGTACGCAGTATTAT.

With respect to this clonotype: A much larger clone sits a single nucleotide away, making a read error possible. J is TRBJ2-2 and V is TRBV5-1, with no clear D. The germline V and J ends were trimmed by 4 bases and 4 bases, with 11 bases remaining between them. The CDR3 consists of 14 residues. The germline V gene encodes CDR1 SGHRS and CDR2 YFSETQ. The CDR3, as DNA: TGCGCCAGCAGCACATCCCCTATCACCGGGGAGCTGTTTTTT. Protein: CASSTSPITGELFF.

This clonotype was seen once. The rearrangement links TRBV6-2 or TRBV6-3 to TRBJ1-1, with no clear D. Germline V gene data show CDR1 as MNHEY and CDR2 as SVGEGT. V was pared by 8 bases and J by 8 bases, with 24 bases between. The CDR3 contains 15 residues. The CDR3 nucleotides read TGTGCCAGCCGACCTTTTGTGGCTCAACGAAGAGAAGCTTTCTTT. Translating it yields CASRPFVAQRREAFF.

On this clonotype: Relative to the germline gene, one junction end is altered; a read error may explain this. The rearrangement uses TRBV6-5 and TRBJ1-1; 8 bases match TRBD1. Germline V gene data show CDR1 as MNHEY and CDR2 as SVGAGI. The CDR3 runs to 14 residues. This CDR3 reads CPSSWTGLNTEVFF. DNA for the CDR3: TGTCCTAGCAGCTGGACAGGGTTGAACACTGAAGTTTTCTTT.

As regards this clonotype: An end of the junction does not agree with germline; a read error may underlie this. The chain links TRBV20-1 to TRBJ2-1; tentatively, D is TRBD2 (6 bases). CDR1 and CDR2 (germline): DFQATT, SNEGSKA (reference sequence). This CDR3 has 17 amino acids. The CDR3 loop is CSARDPNGGAGWDEQFF. The CDR3 DNA follows: TGTAGTGCTAGAGATCCCAACGGAGGGGCCGGTTGGGATGAGCAGTTCTTC.

As for this clonotype: The junction does not match germline at one end; this may be a read error. The J gene is TRBJ2-7, the V gene TRBV6-6; D unclear. This CDR3 region has 11 residues. CDR1 MNHNY and CDR2 SVGAGI come from the germline V gene (reference sequence). CDR3 in amino acids: CASTWFHEQYF. The CDR3 DNA reads as TGTGCCAGCACATGGTTCCATGAGCAATACTTC.

About this clonotype: Given the absence of the conserved phenylalanine or tryptophan at the CDR3 end, a read error is likely. The chain recombines TRBV11-2 with TRBJ2-2, with a possible D match to TRBD2 (5 bases). The CDR3 is made up of 15 amino acids. Germline V lookup: CDR1 SGHAT, CDR2 FQNNGV. Here the CDR3 reads CPSSPSGTYTGELFL. Written as DNA, the CDR3 is TGTCCCAGCAGCCCAAGCGGAACGTACACAGGGGAGCTGTTTTTG.

With respect to this clonotype: One end of the junction fails to match germline, which may point to a read error. V is TRBV20-1 and J is TRBJ2-1, with D hard to call. The CDR3 has 13 amino acids. CDR1 is DFQATT and CDR2 is SNEGSKA in the germline V gene (reference sequence). The CDR3, as DNA: TGCATTGCTGCTACGGTTTCGTACAATGAGCAGTTCTTC. It encodes CIAATVSYNEQFF.

Turning to this clonotype: An end of the junction differs from the germline gene, which may be a read error. The chain couples TRBV12-5 to TRBJ1-5; D not certain. The CDR3 sequence is 13 residues long. CDR1 is LGHNT, CDR2 FRNRAP, per germline. The CDR3 protein is CASGFERNQAQHF. CDR3 nucleotide sequence: TGTGCTAGTGGTTTTGAGAGAAATCAGGCCCAACATTTT.

This chain links TRBV5-4 with TRBJ2-7, with D tentatively TRBD1 (6 bases). The CDR3 has 14 residues. Deletions cut 1 base from V and 4 bases from J, with 12 bases between. Germline V gene sequence: CDR1 SGHNT, CDR2 YYREEE (reference sequence). This CDR3 reads CASSLNRAQYEQYF. The CDR3 nucleotides are TGTGCCAGCAGCTTGAACAGGGCCCAATACGAGCAGTACTTC.

This sequence joins TRBV11-2 and TRBJ2-6; D is uncertain. Looked up from germline, CDR1 is SGHAT and CDR2 is FQNNGV. This CDR3 is 17 amino acids long. The V end lost 3 bases, the J end lost 16 bases, and 28 bases lay between the germline ends. Written as DNA, the CDR3 is TGTGCCAGCAGCTTGGGGTTAACTAACCCTAGGGCCAACGCACTGACTTTC. Its translation is CASSLGLTNPRANALTF.

As to this clonotype: An end of the junction differs from the germline gene, which may be a read error. The chain has TRBV10-2 and TRBJ1-1; perhaps TRBD1 as D (5 bases). This CDR3 is 12 amino acids long. CDR1 WSHSY and CDR2 SAAADI come from the germline V gene. The CDR3 DNA reads TGTGCCAGCAGGGACTGGGACGCTGAAGCTTTCTTT. This translates into CASRDWDAEAFF.

This clonotype was detected many times. The chain couples TRBV14 to TRBJ2-2, with TRBD2 matching over 8 bases. The germline V gene has CDR1 SGHDN and CDR2 FVKESK. Trimming at V came to 3 bases and at J to 0 bases, leaving 3 bases not matched to a gene. The CDR3 totals 16 residues. The CDR3 loop is CASSQPGLANTGELFF. The CDR3 bases are TGTGCCAGCAGCCAGCCGGGACTAGCGAACACCGGGGAGCTGTTTTTT.

This clonotype was seen ten or more times. V usage is TRBV29-1 and J usage is TRBJ1-2, with D perhaps matching TRBD1 (5 bases). V lost 5 bases and J 7 bases, leaving 17 bases between the germline ends. The CDR3 is made up of 13 amino acids. Germline CDR1 and CDR2: SQVTM and ANQGSEA. CDR3 nucleotides: TGCAGCGTTCTTCTCCAGGGTTCTGGTGGCTACACCTTC. Its protein is CSVLLQGSGGYTF.

The chain has TRBV13 and TRBJ2-7; D possibly matches TRBD1 or TRBD2 (5 bases each). Germline lookup yields CDR1 PRHDT and CDR2 FYEKMQ (reference sequence). The CDR3 sequence is 13 residues long. The CDR3 region has the DNA TGTATCAGCAGCTCGACCATGGGGGACGAGCAGTACTTC. It encodes CISSSTMGDEQYF.

This clonotype was seen just once. The chain uses TRBV29-1 and TRBJ2-5, with 8 bases identical to TRBD1. Looked up from germline, CDR1 is SQVTM and CDR2 is ANQGSEA. This CDR3 comprises 12 residues. CDR3 amino acids: CILETGGETQYF. The CDR3 region has the DNA TGCATTCTCGAAACAGGGGGTGAGACCCAGTACTTC.

This clonotype was recorded a few times. The germline gene is not matched at one end of the junction; a read error may be the cause. The rearrangement joins TRBV6-2 or TRBV6-3 to TRBJ2-1, with 7 bases identical to TRBD2. The germline CDR1 and CDR2 sequences are MNHEY and SVGEGT. This CDR3 has 16 amino acids. CDR3: CASRRTNGRLYNEQFF. DNA for the CDR3: TGCGCCAGCAGGCGGACTAACGGGAGGTTATACAATGAGCAGTTCTTC.

Points on this clonotype: The CDR3 does not close with the conserved phenylalanine or tryptophan, likely indicating a read error. The rearrangement uses TRBV6-5 and TRBJ2-4; D uncertain. This CDR3 has 13 residues. V was shortened by 6 bases and J by 2 bases, with 8 bases between the two germline ends. CDR1 is MNHEY and CDR2 is SVGAGI in the germline V gene. The CDR3 reads CASRPSTKNIQYI. The DNA of the CDR3 is TGTGCCAGCAGACCGTCCACCAAAAACATTCAGTACATC.

On this clonotype itself: An end of the junction differs from the germline gene, which may be a read error. This rearrangement joins TRBV6-6 to TRBJ1-6; the D gene is possibly TRBD1 (6 bases). This CDR3 contains 13 residues. Germline loops: CDR1 MNHNY, CDR2 SVGAGI (reference sequence). CDR3 bases: TGTGCCAGCATTTACTCTGACAGGACACCCCTCCACTTT. Its translation: CASIYSDRTPLHF.

This clonotype was seen a few times. The V and J genes are TRBV5-1 and TRBJ1-6; D gene unclear. CDR3 length: 14 residues. Germline CDR1 reads SGHRS; CDR2 reads YFSETQ. Trimming pared 2 bases from V and 7 bases from J, leaving 10 bases between. Here the CDR3 reads CASSLGQVNSPLHF. In DNA, the CDR3 is TGCGCCAGCAGCTTAGGGCAGGTGAATTCACCCCTCCACTTT.

Of note for this clonotype: The junction does not match germline at one end; this may be a read error. The V call is TRBV11-2, the J call TRBJ2-3; 7 bases are shared with TRBD1. The CDR3 covers 14 residues. Per the germline V gene, CDR1 is SGHAT and CDR2 is FQNNGV. CDR3 sequence reads: CASCSQGFSDKQYF. For the CDR3, the DNA is TGTGCCAGCTGCTCACAGGGGTTCTCAGATAAGCAGTACTTT. The full variable domain, rest sourced from reference TRBV11-2 and TRBJ2-3, is EAGVAQSPRYKIIEKRQSVAFWCNPISGHATLYWYQQILGQGPKLLIQFQNNGVVDDSQLPKDRFSAERLKGVDSTLKIQPAKLEDSAVYLCASCSQGFSDKQYFGPGTRLTVL.

This clonotype was found once. The V gene is TRBV19, the J gene TRBJ2-5; no firm D call. The V gene lost 10 bases and the J gene lost 1 base, with 7 bases spanning the gap. The CDR3 has 11 residues. Germline loops: CDR1 LNHDA, CDR2 SQIVND (reference sequence). The CDR3 sequence is CATSLQETQYF. The CDR3 DNA is TGTGCCACCTCCCTCCAAGAGACCCAGTACTTC.

This clonotype was picked up one time. Relative to the germline gene, one junction end is altered; a read error may explain this. V is TRBV10-1 and J is TRBJ1-4, with D tentatively TRBD1 (5 bases). The CDR3 is 14 amino acids. Germline CDR1 WNHNN, CDR2 SYGVQD (reference sequence). The CDR3 here is CTSGESREGEKLFF. The CDR3 region has the DNA TGCACCAGCGGTGAATCCAGGGAGGGTGAAAAACTGTTTTTT.

This sequence joins TRBV5-5 and TRBJ2-2; no definite D call. Germline V gene data show CDR1 as SGHKS and CDR2 as YYEKEE (reference sequence). CDR3 length: 15 amino acids. V was cut by 4 bases and J by 11 bases, with 21 bases left in between. The CDR3 here is CASSLDPRATVELFF. The CDR3 bases are TGTGCCAGCAGCCTGGATCCACGAGCCACCGTTGAGCTGTTTTTT.

In its sample, this clonotype was seen a few times. The chain couples TRBV6-6 to TRBJ1-2, with TRBD1 identical over 10 bases. J was trimmed by 4 bases and V by 7 bases; bases with no gene match: 6. This CDR3 is 14 amino acids long. Germline loops: CDR1 MNHNY, CDR2 SVGAGI (reference sequence). This CDR3 reads CASMWTGGLYGYTF. The CDR3 bases are TGTGCCAGCATGTGGACAGGGGGGCTCTATGGCTACACCTTC.

With respect to this clonotype: An end of the junction differs from the germline gene, which may be a read error. The genes are TRBV11-3 and TRBJ2-5; a weak D match, TRBD2 (7 bases). Germline-derived CDR1 and CDR2 are SGHNT and YENEEA. This CDR3 contains 14 residues. The CDR3 DNA is TGTGGCAGCGCTTCCGACCGGGGGCGGGAGACTCAGTACTTC. This encodes CGSASDRGRETQYF.

To note about this clonotype: A junction end diverges from the germline sequence, so it may reflect a read error. The chain combines TRBV6-6 with TRBJ1-2; D is ambiguous. The CDR3 is 17 amino acids. CDR1 and CDR2 (germline): MNHNY, SVGAGI (reference sequence). The CDR3 DNA reads as TGTGCCAGCAGTTACTCAATATTGGAAGGGCTCAACTATGACTACATCTTC. It specifies CASSYSILEGLNYDYIF.

A remark on this clonotype: The junction differs from germline at one of its ends, possibly a read error. The V gene is TRBV5-5, the J gene TRBJ2-7, with 8 bases identical to TRBD1. Germline V gives CDR1 SGHKS, CDR2 YYEKEE (reference sequence). The CDR3 length is 13 residues. CDR3: CDGSPGQGYEHYF. As DNA, the CDR3 is TGTGACGGCAGTCCCGGACAGGGCTACGAGCATTACTTC.